The text below deals with one TCR beta chain. What it recognizes is unknown. The CDR3 sequence is 15 residues long. Germline V gene lookup returns CDR1 SGHTA and CDR2 FQGTGA. V shed 2 bases and J shed 2 bases, with 10 bases lying between them. Unique molecular identifiers tagged the TCRbeta library. TCRdb independently ran MiXCR on the PCR reads; one entry per CDR3 protein. Here the sample spans about 980,000 distinct CDR3 sequences, 25% to 30% being singletons. The entry originates in a study of T-cell reconstitution after alpha-beta-depleted transplantation in children. Study outcomes and limitations: Newly made T cells mostly supplied T-cell counts and diversity one year after transplant. Reports say that about two months after transplant, the alpha-beta T cells came out of several hundred graft clones that had expanded.

The sample in question was PBMCs, mostly from graft donor cells, obtained 360 days after TCRalphabeta/CD19-depleted stem cell transplant. This receptor was obtained from a boy less than two years old who had a stem cell transplant for SCID, so the T cells may come from the graft donor. This chain links TRBV7-3 with TRBJ2-1, with a weak D call TRBD2 (5 bases). The CDR3 nucleotides read TGTGCCAGCAGCTTACTGGACGGGGCCTACAATGAGCAGTTCTTC. The encoded protein is CASSLLDGAYNEQFF.